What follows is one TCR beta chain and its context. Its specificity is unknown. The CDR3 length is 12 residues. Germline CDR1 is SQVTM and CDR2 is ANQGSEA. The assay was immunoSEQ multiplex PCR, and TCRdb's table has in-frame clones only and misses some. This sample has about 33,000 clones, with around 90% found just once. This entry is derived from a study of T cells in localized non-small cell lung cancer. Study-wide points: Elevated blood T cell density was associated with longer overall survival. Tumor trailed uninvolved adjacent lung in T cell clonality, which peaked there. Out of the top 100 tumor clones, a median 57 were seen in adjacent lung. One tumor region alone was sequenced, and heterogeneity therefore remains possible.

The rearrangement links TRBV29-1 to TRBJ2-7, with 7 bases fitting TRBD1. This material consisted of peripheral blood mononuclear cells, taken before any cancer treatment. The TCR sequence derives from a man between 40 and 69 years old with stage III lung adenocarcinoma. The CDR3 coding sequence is TGCAGTGCCCAGGGGGTCTCCTACGAGCAGTACTTC. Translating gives CSAQGVSYEQYF.